These T cell receptor beta chains were read from a single sample in a study of T cell responses to AZD1222 COVID-19 vaccine. Method: immunoSEQ multiplex PCR; TCRdb's copy keeps in-frame clones and lacks some. The sample includes some 110,000 clones, almost 90% seen only once; the top ten take approximately 9.6%. The sequenced sample was peripheral blood, obtained on day 0 of AZD1222 vaccination. All receptors come from an adult in good health. CDR3s include the opening cysteine and the closing phenylalanine or tryptophan. Fields, in order: D gene, V gene, J gene, clone size, CDR3 DNA, CDR3 protein. A D gene is named only where the DNA matches it firmly. Clone size appears in some rows only: once, few, many, or a class for an expanded clone.

TRBD1,TRBV6-1,TRBJ2-7,few,TGTGCCAGCAGGGAAGGACAGGGGGTCTACGAGCAGTACTTC,CASREGQGVYEQYF
NA,TRBV5-1,TRBJ1-3,NA,TGCGCCAGCAGCTTGGGACAGCACTCTGGAAACACCATATATTTT,CASSLGQHSGNTIYF
TRBD1,TRBV6-1,TRBJ1-2,NA,TGTGCCAGCAGTGAACAGGGGGCAGGCTATGGCTACACCTTC,CASSEQGAGYGYTF
NA,TRBV4-3,TRBJ1-2,NA,TGCGCCAGCAGCCCTGCCCGGACCCCGCAAGTTGGCTACACCTTC,CASSPARTPQVGYTF
NA,TRBV18,TRBJ2-5,NA,TGTGCCAGCTCACCACAAGGGATGGAGACCCAGTACTTC,CASSPQGMETQYF
TRBD1,TRBV6-5,TRBJ1-2,NA,TGTGCCAGCAGATTAGGGACAGGCGCTAACTATGGCTACACCTTC,CASRLGTGANYGYTF
NA,TRBV7-5,TRBJ1-5,NA,TGTGTCAGAAGCTTAGCCACATCCCCCAATCAGCCCCAGCATTTT,CVRSLATSPNQPQHF
NA,TRBV5-4,TRBJ1-2,NA,TGTGCCAGCAGCGGTATGAGTGGCTACACCTTC,CASSGMSGYTF
TRBD1,TRBV19,TRBJ2-1,NA,TGTGCCAGTAAAACGGACAGGGGAACTTACAATGAGCAGTTCTTC,CASKTDRGTYNEQFF
TRBD2,TRBV4-2,TRBJ2-7,NA,TGTGCCAGCAGCCAGGGGACTAGCGGGGGAGCCTACGAGCAGTACTTC,CASSQGTSGGAYEQYF
NA,TRBV24-1,TRBJ2-2,few,TGTGCCACCGAGGCCCGAGCGAACACCGGGGAGCTGTTTTTT,CATEARANTGELFF
NA,TRBV6-1,TRBJ1-2,NA,TGTGCCAGCAGACAAGGGCCGGATTTTGGCTACACCTTC,CASRQGPDFGYTF
TRBD1,TRBV7-2,TRBJ1-6,NA,TGTGCCAGCAGCTTTCGGACAGGGGACGGGGGGTTCCTCCACTTT,CASSFRTGDGGFLHF
NA,TRBV6-2/TRBV6-3,TRBJ1-5,NA,TGTGCCAGCAGTTATGGCAGCCCCTATAGCAATCAGCCCCAGCATTTT,CASSYGSPYSNQPQHF
NA,TRBV7-3,TRBJ1-2,NA,TGTGCCAGCAGTTTAAACCTACAGGGACCCCCTACTAACTATGGCTACACCTTC,CASSLNLQGPPTNYGYTF
NA,TRBV7-3,TRBJ1-1,NA,TGTGCCAGCAGCTTAATGAGCAGGGTCGTTAGGAACACTGAAGCTTTCTTT,CASSLMSRVVRNTEAFF
TRBD1,TRBV5-1,TRBJ2-1,NA,TGCGCCAGCAGCCCGAGGGTAGGGGGCGAAAATGAGCAGTTCTTC,CASSPRVGGENEQFF
TRBD1,TRBV7-9,TRBJ1-5,once,TGTGCCAGCTCCGGGACAGGGACGAATCAGCCCCAGCATTTT,CASSGTGTNQPQHF
NA,TRBV2,TRBJ1-5,NA,TGTGCCAGCAGTGACGATTGGAGTATAGGGCAGCCCCAGCATTTT,CASSDDWSIGQPQHF
NA,TRBV19,TRBJ1-6,NA,TGTGCCAGTAGTCTCCAGAGTCGCGGCAGTAATTCACCCCTCCACTTT,CASSLQSRGSNSPLHF
NA,TRBV19,TRBJ2-7,NA,TGTGCCAGTAGTATTGACGGATACGAGCAGTACTTC,CASSIDGYEQYF
TRBD1,TRBV7-8,TRBJ1-3,NA,TGTGCCAGCAGCTTAGCGGGCAGGGGGTCTGGAAACACCATATATTTT,CASSLAGRGSGNTIYF
TRBD1,TRBV15,TRBJ1-1,NA,TGTGCCACCAGCCCCCGGGACAGTCAGAACACTGAAGCTTTCTTT,CATSPRDSQNTEAFF
TRBD1,TRBV7-2,TRBJ1-4,NA,TGTGCCAGCAGGTCGACAGGGGGAGGAGAAAAACTGTTTTTT,CASRSTGGGEKLFF
NA,TRBV5-1,TRBJ2-7,NA,TGCGCCAGCAGCTTGGTATCGGGACGGGGGGCCTCCTACGAGCAGTACTTC,CASSLVSGRGASYEQYF
TRBD2,TRBV18,TRBJ2-1,few,TGTGCCAGCTCACCACCTATGTCTAGCGGGAGCAATGAGCAGTTCTTC,CASSPPMSSGSNEQFF
NA,TRBV19,TRBJ1-3,NA,TGTGCCAGTAACACAGGGACCATCTCTGGAAACACCATATATTTT,CASNTGTISGNTIYF
NA,TRBV27,TRBJ2-2,once,TGTGCCAGCAGTTTCTACACCGGGGAGCTGTTTTTT,CASSFYTGELFF
TRBD1,TRBV27,TRBJ2-3,NA,TGTGCCAGTTCAGCGGACAGGTTCCCCCGTTTCTACACAGATACGCAGTATTTT,CASSADRFPRFYTDTQYF
TRBD2,TRBV27,TRBJ2-3,once,TGTGCCAGCAGTTTATCTTTCGGACTAGCGGGGAGCACAGATACGCAGTATTTT,CASSLSFGLAGSTDTQYF
NA,TRBV2,TRBJ1-6,NA,TGTGCCAGCAGAGACCGGGACCTTTATAATTCACCCCTCCACTTT,CASRDRDLYNSPLHF
NA,TRBV11-2,TRBJ2-7,NA,TGTGCCAGCAGCTTAGCCTTCCCCGCCTACGAGCAGTACTTC,CASSLAFPAYEQYF
NA,TRBV6-1,TRBJ1-2,NA,TGTGCCAGCAGTGATCCGGGACGGTCCCGGGGCTACACCTTC,CASSDPGRSRGYTF
NA,TRBV19,TRBJ2-2,NA,TGTGCCAGTAGGCAATGGAGCACCGGGGAGCTGTTTTTT,CASRQWSTGELFF
NA,TRBV24-1,TRBJ2-7,NA,TGTGCCACCAGTGACTCCTACGAGCAGTACTTC,CATSDSYEQYF
NA,TRBV19,TRBJ1-5,NA,TGTGCCAGTAGTATCCACAGGGCAAATCAGCCCCAGCATTTT,CASSIHRANQPQHF
NA,TRBV18,TRBJ1-4,NA,TGTGCCAGCTCACCAGACCTTAGGGATGAAAAACTGTTTTTT,CASSPDLRDEKLFF
TRBD1,TRBV3-1/TRBV3-2,TRBJ2-1,NA,TGTGCCAGCAGCCAAGGAACAGGGGGCAATGAGCAGTTCTTC,CASSQGTGGNEQFF
TRBD1,TRBV7-7,TRBJ2-2,NA,TGTGCCAGCAGCTTAGTGGACAGGGGGAACGGGGAGCTGTTTTTT,CASSLVDRGNGELFF
NA,TRBV11-2,TRBJ1-3,NA,TGTGCCAGCAGCTTAGTTTTGCAGGCCACCTCTGGAAACACCATATATTTT,CASSLVLQATSGNTIYF
TRBD2,TRBV7-3,TRBJ2-7,NA,TGTGCCATACCGGGACTAGCGGGACCCCGCTCCTACGAGCAGTACTTC,CAIPGLAGPRSYEQYF
NA,TRBV5-6,TRBJ2-2,NA,TGTGCCAGCAGCTTGGGAGGGGGTGCGAACACCGGGGAGCTGTTTTTT,CASSLGGGANTGELFF
NA,TRBV5-8,TRBJ1-1,NA,TGTGCCAGCAGCTTGAGACTTAATGAAGCTTTCTTT,CASSLRLNEAFF
TRBD2,TRBV30,TRBJ2-1,NA,TGTGCCTGGAGTGTAACAGCGGGAGGCAATGAGCAGTTCTTC,CAWSVTAGGNEQFF
NA,TRBV10-3,TRBJ1-2,NA,TGTGCCATCAGTGGTTGGGGTAACTATGGCTACACCTTC,CAISGWGNYGYTF